The text below deals with one TCR beta chain. The CDR3 contains 16 residues. Germline V gene sequence: CDR1 SGHDT, CDR2 YYEEEE. V shed 0 bases and J 2 bases; nucleotides not matched to a gene: 7. The PCR ran on 60 Vbeta and 13 Jbeta primers. Generated by immunoSEQ multiplex PCR, the TCRdb table keeps only in-frame clones and is missing some. The table lists some 150,000 clones, 75% to 80% of them singletons. The sample originates from a study of cytomegalovirus exposure and HLA in healthy donors. V usage is TRBV5-6 and J usage is TRBJ1-2, with 7 bases fitting TRBD1. This clonotype originated in a young woman in good health and CMV-seronegative. The sample was PBMCs. The CDR3 sequence is CASSLGWTGQNYGYTF. DNA for the CDR3: TGTGCCAGCAGCTTGGGGTGGACAGGTCAGAACTATGGCTACACCTTC.